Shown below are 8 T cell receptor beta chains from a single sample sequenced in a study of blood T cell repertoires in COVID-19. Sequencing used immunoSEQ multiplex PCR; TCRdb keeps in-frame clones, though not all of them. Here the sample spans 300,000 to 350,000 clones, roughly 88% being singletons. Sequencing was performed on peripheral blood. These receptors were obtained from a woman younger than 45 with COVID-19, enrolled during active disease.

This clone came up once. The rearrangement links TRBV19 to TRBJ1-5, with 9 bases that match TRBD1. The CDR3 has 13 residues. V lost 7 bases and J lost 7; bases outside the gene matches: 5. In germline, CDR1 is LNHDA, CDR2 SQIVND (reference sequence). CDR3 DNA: TGTGCCAGTACGGGACAGGGTGGACAGCCCCAGCATTTT. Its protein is CASTGQGGQPQHF.

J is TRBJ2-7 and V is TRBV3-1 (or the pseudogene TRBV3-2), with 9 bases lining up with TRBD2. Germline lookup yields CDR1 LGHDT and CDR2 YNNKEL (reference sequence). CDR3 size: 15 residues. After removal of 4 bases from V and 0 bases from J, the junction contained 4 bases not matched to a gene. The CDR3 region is CASSPGLASSYEQYF. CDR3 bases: TGTGCCAGCAGCCCCGGACTAGCGAGCTCCTACGAGCAGTACTTC.

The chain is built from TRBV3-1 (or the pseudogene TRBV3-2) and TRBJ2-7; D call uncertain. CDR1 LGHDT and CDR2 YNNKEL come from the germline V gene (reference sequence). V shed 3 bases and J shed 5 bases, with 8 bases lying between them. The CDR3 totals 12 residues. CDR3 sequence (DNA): TGTGCCAGCAGCCAGTTCGGTAACGAGCAGTACTTC. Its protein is CASSQFGNEQYF.

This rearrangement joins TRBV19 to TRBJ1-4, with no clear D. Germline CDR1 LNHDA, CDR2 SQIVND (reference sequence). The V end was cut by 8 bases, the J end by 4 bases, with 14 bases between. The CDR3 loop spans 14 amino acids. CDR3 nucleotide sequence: TGTGCCAGTTCTCCCGGCGGGAATAATGAAAAACTGTTTTTT. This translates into CASSPGGNNEKLFF.

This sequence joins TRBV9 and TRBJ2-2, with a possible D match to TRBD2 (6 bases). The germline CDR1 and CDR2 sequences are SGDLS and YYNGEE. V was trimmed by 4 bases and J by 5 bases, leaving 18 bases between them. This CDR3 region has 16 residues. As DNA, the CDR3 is TGTGCCAGCAGCAACCACGGGGCGGCGGGGACCGGGGAGCTGTTTTTT. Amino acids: CASSNHGAAGTGELFF.

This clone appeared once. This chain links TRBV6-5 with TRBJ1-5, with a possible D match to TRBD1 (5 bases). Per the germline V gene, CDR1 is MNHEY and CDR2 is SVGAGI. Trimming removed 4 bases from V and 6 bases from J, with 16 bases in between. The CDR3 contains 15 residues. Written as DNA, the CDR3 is TGTGCCAGCAGTTGGGGCAAGGGCGCGGTTCAGCCCCAGCATTTT. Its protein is CASSWGKGAVQPQHF.

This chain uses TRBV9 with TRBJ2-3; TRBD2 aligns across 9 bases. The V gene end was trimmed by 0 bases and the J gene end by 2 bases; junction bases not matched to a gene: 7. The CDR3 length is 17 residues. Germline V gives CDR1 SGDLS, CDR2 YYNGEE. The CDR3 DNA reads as TGTGCCAGCAGCGTAGGGATGAGCGGGAGGTCCACAGATACGCAGTATTTT. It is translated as CASSVGMSGRSTDTQYF.

DNA for the CDR3: TGTGCCAGCAGCTCCACCGTTACTGAACCCAATCAGCCCCAGCATTTT. Translating it yields CASSSTVTEPNQPQHF. V and J are TRBV5-4 and TRBJ1-5, with D unclear. The CDR3 is 16 amino acids. Germline CDR1 and CDR2: SGHNT and YYREEE (reference sequence). V lost 3 bases, J lost 3 bases, and 16 bases lay in between.